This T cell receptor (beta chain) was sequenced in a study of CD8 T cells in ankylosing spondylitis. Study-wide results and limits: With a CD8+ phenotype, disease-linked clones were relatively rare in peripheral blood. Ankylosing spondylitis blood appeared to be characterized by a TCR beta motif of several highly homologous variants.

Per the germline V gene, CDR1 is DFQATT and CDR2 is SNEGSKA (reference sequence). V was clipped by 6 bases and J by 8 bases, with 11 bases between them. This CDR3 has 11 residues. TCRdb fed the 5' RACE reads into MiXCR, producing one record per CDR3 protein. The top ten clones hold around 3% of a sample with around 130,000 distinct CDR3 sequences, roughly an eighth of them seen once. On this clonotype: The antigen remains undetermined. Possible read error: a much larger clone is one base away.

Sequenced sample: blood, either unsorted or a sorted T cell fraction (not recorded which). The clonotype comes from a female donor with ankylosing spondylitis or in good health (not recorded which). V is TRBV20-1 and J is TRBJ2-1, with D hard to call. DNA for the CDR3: TGCAGTGCCCTAAGAATGGATGAGCAGTTCTTC. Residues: CSALRMDEQFF.